The 26 T cell receptor beta chains below come from one sample, sequenced in a study of tumor-infiltrating lymphocytes in glioblastoma multiforme. TCRB libraries came from RNA via three nested multiplex PCR rounds. TCRdb redid the calling of the multiplex PCR reads with MiXCR, one entry per CDR3 protein. The table records under 35,000 distinct CDR3 sequences, 61% of them present only once. The specimen was brain tumor tissue. Receptor source: a male donor with glioblastoma.

This clonotype has at least ten counts. The J gene is TRBJ2-5, the V gene TRBV25-1; D not certain. The CDR3 contains 14 residues. V was clipped by 3 bases and J by 4 bases, with 12 bases between them. Germline CDR1 reads MGHDK; CDR2 reads SYGVNS. This chain's CDR3 is CASSDRPGRETQYF. The CDR3 nucleotides are TGTGCCAGCAGTGATCGTCCCGGTCGAGAGACCCAGTACTTC.

The CDR3 loop is CASTERQDRDTQYF. CDR3 bases: TGTGCCAGCACCGAACGGCAGGACCGGGATACGCAGTATTTT. The V call is TRBV11-1, the J call TRBJ2-3; no definite D call. This CDR3 is built from 14 residues. With 7 bases removed from V and 6 bases from J, the gap between germline ends came to 17 bases. CDR1 is SGHAT and CDR2 is FQDESV in the germline V gene (reference sequence).

A word on this clonotype: With a much larger clone just one base away, this may be a read error. The chain employs TRBV20-1 and TRBJ2-7; 7 positions agree with TRBD1. The CDR3 has 14 residues. From germline, CDR1 is DFQATT and CDR2 SNEGSKA (reference sequence). The CDR3 DNA is TGCAATGCTACCCCCACAGGGGACTCCTACGAGCAGTACTTC. Translating it yields CNATPTGDSYEQYF.

This clonotype was recorded many times. The chain carries TRBV30 and TRBJ2-5, with 9 bases identical to TRBD2. Germline loops: CDR1 GTSNPN, CDR2 SVGIG (reference sequence). The ends lost 4 bases at V and 3 bases at J; junction bases unmatched: 6. The CDR3 spans 14 residues. CDR3 bases: TGTGCCTGGACTGGACTAGCGAGAGAAGAGACCCAGTACTTC. Amino acid sequence: CAWTGLAREETQYF.

As DNA, the CDR3 is TGCAGTGCTAGAGAGGGTGCTTTCGGAAACACCATATATTTT. It translates to CSAREGAFGNTIYF. This chain links TRBV20-1 with TRBJ1-3; D ambiguous. The CDR3 is 14 residues long. Trimming took 0 bases from V and 4 from J, leaving 10 bases between them. The germline V gene has CDR1 DFQATT and CDR2 SNEGSKA (reference sequence).

This clonotype was seen at least ten times. The rearrangement joins TRBV6-1 to TRBJ2-7; TRBD2 matches 10 bases. The J segment lost 6 bases and the V segment lost 6 bases, leaving 5 bases of the junction unmatched. The CDR3 loop spans 13 amino acids. The germline gives CDR1 MNHNS, CDR2 SASEGT. The CDR3 sequence: CASSQREGREQYF. CDR3 in DNA: TGTGCCAGCAGCCAGCGGGAGGGCCGCGAGCAGTACTTC.

The genes are TRBV5-4 and TRBJ2-3, with TRBD1 matching 7 bases. CDR3 length: 14 amino acids. Germline V lookup: CDR1 SGHNT, CDR2 YYREEE (reference sequence). Germline trimming cut 3 bases from V and 2 bases from J; bases unmatched to any gene: 3. The CDR3 bases are TGTGCCAGCAGCTCGGGACAGCACACAGATACGCAGTATTTT. Translating it yields CASSSGQHTDTQYF.

Ten or more counts support this clonotype. The V gene is TRBV28, the J gene TRBJ2-3, with D possibly being TRBD2 (5 bases). In germline, CDR1 is MDHEN, CDR2 SYDVKM. V dropped 3 bases and J dropped 1 base, with 8 bases sitting between them. CDR3 length equals 14 residues. The CDR3 DNA sequence: TGTGCCAGCAGTTTTTTACTAGGCACAGATACGCAGTATTTT. Protein product: CASSFLLGTDTQYF.

This clonotype was observed a few times. This may arise from a read error, as a much more abundant clone is one base away. The chain combines TRBV5-4 with TRBJ1-4, with D possibly being TRBD1 (5 bases). Germline lookup yields CDR1 SGHNT and CDR2 YYREEE (reference sequence). This CDR3 contains 14 residues. The germline V and J ends were trimmed by 0 bases and 10 bases, with 13 bases remaining between them. In DNA form, the CDR3 reads TGTGCCAGCAGCTTGGACTTCTGGGACGGAAAACTGTTTTTT. Amino acids: CASSLDFWDGKLFF.

This clonotype was picked up one time. Given the absence of the conserved phenylalanine or tryptophan at the CDR3 end, a read error is likely. The chain has TRBV6-5 and TRBJ2-1, with D possibly TRBD1 on 6 matching bases. The length of the CDR3 is 15 residues. Trimming shortened V by 6 bases and J by 10 bases, and 22 bases separated the two germline ends. Germline V gene sequence: CDR1 MNHEY, CDR2 SVGAGI. In DNA, the CDR3 is TGTGCCAGCAGGGGGGCTAGCTGGGGTTCCAAAGAGCAGTTCCTC. As protein: CASRGASWGSKEQFL.

On this clonotype: This may stem from a read error, because a much larger clone lies one nucleotide away. The genes are TRBV4-1 and TRBJ2-7; no reliable D call. The CDR3 sequence is 14 residues long. Trimming removed 0 bases from V and 4 bases from J, with 10 bases in between. Looked up from germline, CDR1 is MGHRA and CDR2 is YSYEKL. The CDR3 reads CASSQERYWYEQYF. The CDR3 nucleotides read TGCGCCAGCAGCCAAGAACGGTACTGGTACGAGCAGTACTTC.

Details on this clonotype: The conserved closing phenylalanine or tryptophan is absent in this CDR3, likely reflecting a read error. The V and J genes are TRBV20-1 and TRBJ1-1, with D hard to call. The CDR3 covers 15 residues. Per germline, CDR1 DFQATT and CDR2 SNEGSKA (reference sequence). Between the trimmed V and J ends, which lost 2 bases and 0 bases, there was a span of 13 bases. CDR3 sequence reads: CSARRDGELNTEAFL. DNA of the CDR3: TGCAGTGCTAGAAGGGATGGCGAATTGAACACTGAAGCTTTCTTA.

Turning to this clonotype: One end of the junction fails to match germline, which may point to a read error. The chain couples TRBV20-1 to TRBJ2-7; unclear D gene. Germline-derived CDR1 and CDR2 are DFQATT and SNEGSKA (reference sequence). The CDR3 extends over 11 amino acids. CDR3 protein: CGARLILVQYF. DNA of the CDR3: TGCGGTGCTAGACTGATCCTAGTGCAGTACTTC.

In regard to this clonotype: Just one base apart from a much larger clone, this may be a read error. V is TRBV12-3 or TRBV12-4 and J is TRBJ1-1; no firm D call. This CDR3 comprises 15 residues. CDR3: CASSLTHSLNTETFF. Written as DNA, the CDR3 is TGTGCCAGCAGTTTAACCCACAGCCTGAACACTGAAACTTTCTTT.

Note on this clonotype: The germline gene is not matched at one end of the junction; a read error may be the cause. The gene calls are TRBV5-4 and TRBJ2-5, with D tentatively TRBD1 (6 bases). Germline CDR1 reads SGHNT; CDR2 reads YYREEE (reference sequence). This CDR3 spans 13 amino acids. The CDR3 nucleotides read TGTGGCAGCAGCTTGCCAGGGGAAGAGACCCAGTACTTC. Translated: CGSSLPGEETQYF. Drawing the rest from reference TRBV5-4 and TRBJ2-5, the complete variable domain is ETGVTQSPTHLIKTRGQQVTLRCSSQSGHNTVSWYQQALGQGPQFIFQYYREEENGRGNFPPRFSGLQFPNYSSELNVNALELDDSALYLCGSSLPGEETQYFGPGTRLLVL.

This clonotype was detected only once. Compared with germline, one end of the junction differs, possibly owing to a read error. The chain carries TRBV4-1 and TRBJ2-7; TRBD1 agrees at 8 bases. The CDR3 has 16 residues. CDR1 and CDR2 from the germline V gene are MGHRA and YSYEKL. As DNA, the CDR3 is TGCGCCAGGAGCCCCAATCGCGGGACAGGTAACTACGAGCAGTATTTC. As protein: CARSPNRGTGNYEQYF.

Comments on this clonotype: The missing conserved phenylalanine or tryptophan at the end of this CDR3 makes a read error likely. The J gene is TRBJ2-7, the V gene TRBV20-1; perhaps TRBD1 as D (6 bases). This CDR3 is 11 amino acids long. Per the germline V gene, CDR1 is DFQATT and CDR2 is SNEGSKA (reference sequence). The germline V and J ends were trimmed by 6 bases and 4 bases, with 10 bases remaining between them. The CDR3 loop is CSARDTYEQYL. The CDR3 bases are TGCAGTGCGAGGGACACATACGAGCAGTACCTC.

Note on this clonotype: A much bigger clone sits one base away, suggesting this may be a read error. The chain combines TRBV10-3 with TRBJ1-4; 8 positions match TRBD1. CDR1 ENHRY and CDR2 SYGVKD come from the germline V gene. The CDR3 is made up of 15 amino acids. The CDR3 coding sequence is TGTGCCGTCAGTGCCGGACAGGGAGATAATGAAAAACTGTTTTTT. Translation gives CAVSAGQGDNEKLFF.

This clonotype is medium-sized by share. The genes are TRBV4-1 and TRBJ2-7; no clear D. The V gene's germline CDR1 is MGHRA and CDR2 YSYEKL. This CDR3 contains 15 residues. V was shortened by 3 bases and J by 6 bases, with 18 bases between the two germline ends. CDR3 protein: CASSQDLMGSLEQYF. CDR3 DNA: TGCGCCAGCAGCCAGGACCTGATGGGGTCCCTCGAGCAGTACTTC.

This clonotype occurred many times. The chain uses TRBV27 and TRBJ1-1, with D possibly being TRBD1 (5 bases). The CDR3 covers 15 residues. V was shortened by 6 bases and J by 3 bases, with 17 bases between the two germline ends. Germline CDR1 reads MNHEY; CDR2 reads SMNVEV (reference sequence). CDR3 in DNA: TGTGCCAGCAGGGGACTCGGACGTTGGGACACTGAAGCTTTCTTT. Its translation: CASRGLGRWDTEAFF.

Regarding this clonotype: At one of its ends the junction is not consistent with the germline gene, which may arise from a read error. The genes are TRBV30 and TRBJ2-5, with D perhaps TRBD1 (6 bases). Germline lookup yields CDR1 GTSNPN and CDR2 SVGIG (reference sequence). This CDR3 has 15 amino acids. CDR3 nucleotide sequence: TGTGCCGGGAGCGAGGGTGTGGACAGTCAAGAGACCCAGTACTTC. Protein product: CAGSEGVDSQETQYF.

The J gene is TRBJ2-7, the V gene TRBV28, with TRBD2 matching 10 bases. Germline values: CDR1 MDHEN, CDR2 SYDVKM. Losses at the gene ends were 7 bases for V and 4 bases for J; bases not matched to a gene: 10. The CDR3 spans 15 residues. The CDR3 DNA reads as TGTGCCAGCAATCCCTGGGGTAGCGGGAGGTACGAGCAGTACTTC. Translating it yields CASNPWGSGRYEQYF.

As concerns this clonotype: One junction end does not reproduce the germline sequence, and a read error may be involved. The chain has TRBV20-1 and TRBJ2-7; perhaps TRBD2 as D (5 bases). There are 12 residues in the CDR3. Per germline, CDR1 DFQATT and CDR2 SNEGSKA (reference sequence). The CDR3 nucleotides read TGCAGTGCTATAGTGTCGGCGGGCGAGCTGTACTTC. Its protein product is CSAIVSAGELYF.

As for this clonotype: A much larger clone differs by one base, so this may be a read error. This sequence joins TRBV5-1 and TRBJ1-2; no definite D call. Germline CDR1 SGHRS, CDR2 YFSETQ. This CDR3 is 13 amino acids long. CDR3 in DNA: TGCGTCAGCAGCAGTGGACGGAACTATGGCTACACCTTC. It specifies CVSSSGRNYGYTF.

The V gene is TRBV24-1, the J gene TRBJ2-1; TRBD2 might be the D (5 bases). V was pared by 7 bases and J by 6 bases, with 9 bases between. CDR3 size: 12 residues. CDR1 KGHDR and CDR2 SFDVKD come from the germline V gene. The CDR3 reads CATRGAGNEQFF. DNA of the CDR3: TGTGCCACCAGGGGAGCAGGCAATGAGCAGTTCTTC.

With respect to this clonotype: This is likely a read error, given that the CDR3 carries no conserved phenylalanine or tryptophan at its end. The CDR3 region is CSDGLAGSETQYL. The CDR3 coding sequence is TGCAGCGATGGACTAGCGGGAAGTGAGACCCAGTACCTC. The chain employs TRBV29-1 and TRBJ2-5, with 12 bases fitting TRBD2. Per germline, CDR1 SQVTM and CDR2 ANQGSEA. The CDR3 covers 13 residues. V lost 7 bases and J lost 5; bases outside the gene matches: 5.